This TCR beta chain was recovered during a study of CD8+ T cells in alopecia areata (dated by TCRdb to between 2018 and 2020). In terms of the full investigation: Treated patients were enrolled in an open-label pilot trial of oral tofacitinib, 5 to 10 mg twice daily, for moderate-to-severe alopecia areata. Tofacitinib was administered for 6 to 18 months, and 6 months of follow-up off drug were then conducted to assess delayed response and recurrence. In treated patients, disease severity was measured using the SALT score, which gives the percentage of scalp surface area affected. To study T cell clonal expansion in alopecia areata, the researchers applied high-throughput TCRbeta sequencing to both the C3H/HeJ mouse model and human patients. Human TCRbeta sequencing covered scalp tissue and sorted CD4+ and CD8+ peripheral blood T cells from patchy and totalis/universalis alopecia areata patients and healthy controls. Patients on tofacitinib were biopsied at baseline and after 4 and 24 weeks of treatment, and several of the patients also had a later scalp biopsy. Scalp clonality was compared among normal scalp (n=4), patchy alopecia areata scalp (n=8), and alopecia totalis/universalis scalp (n=8). RNA was extracted with the PAXgene miRNA kit for fixed scalp, the miRNeasy kit for PBMCs, and the RNeasy kit for mouse skin. TCRbeta CDR3 regions were amplified by immunoSEQ multiplex PCR with 35 Vbeta forward and 13 Jbeta reverse primers.

Measured from the cysteine to the phenylalanine, the CDR3 is 13 residues long. Only CDR3 DNA is held: 39 bases, read in frame from base 1. Relative to germline, V is 5 bases shorter and J is 3 bases shorter, with 13 bases between their ends. Sequences GTSNPN (CDR1) and SVGIG (CDR2) are obtained from the germline V gene (reference sequence). The treatment or condition label corresponds to: oral pan-JAK inhibitor, 5-10 mg twice daily. From alopecia areata patients, peripheral blood was collected along with lesional scalp punch biopsies. PBMCs were separated by density centrifugation and stained for CD3, CD4 and CD8, after which CD4+ and CD8+ T cells were sorted on a FACSAria. In the case of this clone: What antigen it recognizes has not been identified. Nothing much larger sits one base from this clone, and base qualities are not available.

The library relied on the immunoSEQ multiplex PCR assay. For TCR sequencing, RNA was extracted from every sample and reverse transcribed into cDNA to serve as template. SuperScript III was used to make first-strand cDNA, primed with a 2:1 mix of oligo-dT and random hexamers. A synthetic immune receptor repertoire was used to gauge amplification bias, and whatever bias remained was removed computationally. As for the authors' bioinformatics: After raw reads were preprocessed to remove errors, the CDR3 was defined following IMGT conventions as running from the conserved cysteine to phenylalanine. Clonality was computed by normalizing Shannon entropy by log2 of the number of productive unique TCRs and subtracting the result from 1. Whether each scalp clone was CD4 or CD8 was inferred by checking scalp TCRbeta sequences against the CD4 and CD8 repertoires from sorted blood. In its TCRdb copy, this immuneACCESS table keeps in-frame sequences only and misses some clones. Where compared with another copy, unresolved V genes explain less than half of these, and the others have no known cause. That table is the source of V, J and clone size, and D and trimming were worked out from the DNA. This sample has approximately 210,000 clones in its table, and under 70% of those were observed once. The top ten clonotypes cover 0.95% to 1.5% of the sample.

General study outcomes and caveats: Because the treated cohort was small and had just a single nonresponder, larger studies are needed to establish links between baseline CD8+ expansion and response. Shared TCR sequences between patients were less evident than in mice, which may be partly attributable to HLA diversity in the patient population. Unlike mouse skin, which is dominated by gammadelta T cells, normal human skin has resident alphabeta T cells that are also sequenced, and this complicates analysis of the scalp TCR repertoire. Lesional scalp, especially in alopecia totalis/universalis, showed higher clonality and more expanded CD8+ clones than normal scalp, suggesting antigenic drive. Tofacitinib significantly decreased scalp clonality and the number of expanded CD8+ clones among the top 100 scalp clones. Many expanded lesional clones persisted in scalp and blood during tofacitinib treatment, which may partly explain relapse after stopping treatment.

This clonotype was sampled from a human donor with alopecia areata. The rearrangement combines TRBV30 with TRBJ1-1; there is no confident call for the D gene. The specimen comprised CD4+ T cells sorted from blood, sampled at approximately week 44, from a patient treated with tofacitinib. The CDR3 is CAWQTGPHTEAFF. The base sequence is TGTGCCTGGCAAACCGGGCCTCACACTGAAGCTTTCTTT.